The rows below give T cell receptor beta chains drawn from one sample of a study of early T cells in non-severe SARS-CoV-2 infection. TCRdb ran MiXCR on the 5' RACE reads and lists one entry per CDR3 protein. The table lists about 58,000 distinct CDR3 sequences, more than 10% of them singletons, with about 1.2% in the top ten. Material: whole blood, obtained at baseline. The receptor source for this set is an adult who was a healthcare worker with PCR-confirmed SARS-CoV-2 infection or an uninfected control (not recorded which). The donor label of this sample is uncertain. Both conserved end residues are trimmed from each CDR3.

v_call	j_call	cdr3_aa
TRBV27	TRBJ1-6	ASSLWAGRKNNSPLH
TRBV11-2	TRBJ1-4	ASSFKPGEKLF
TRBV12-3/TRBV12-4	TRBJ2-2	ASSFLGELF
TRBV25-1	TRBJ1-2	ASSVTGLNYGYT
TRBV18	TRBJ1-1	ASSPPWGGSTEAF
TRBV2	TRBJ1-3	ASRGGSSGNTIY
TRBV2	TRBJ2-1	ASTRDRGYNEQF
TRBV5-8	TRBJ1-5	ASSSPRTGIYQPQH
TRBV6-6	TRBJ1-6	ASEQGGANSPLH
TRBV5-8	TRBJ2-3	ASSWGRGLTDTQY
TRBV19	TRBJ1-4	ASSIRAGATNEKLF
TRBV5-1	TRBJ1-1	ASSSGRRRDHTEAF
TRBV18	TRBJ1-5	ASSPGQGVEPQH
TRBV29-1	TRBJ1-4	SVSLVATNEKLF
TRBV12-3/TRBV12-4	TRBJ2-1	ASIQWFTGPRASYNEQF
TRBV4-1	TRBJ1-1	ASSQLSNTEAF
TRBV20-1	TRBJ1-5	SASAGTSNQPQH
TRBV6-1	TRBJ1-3	ASSDGSGSSGNTIY
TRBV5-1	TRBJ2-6	ASSFGSGNSGANVLT
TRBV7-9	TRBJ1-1	ASSQGATEAF
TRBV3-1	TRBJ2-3	ASSHTAGGTDTQY
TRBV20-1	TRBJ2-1	SARDTGQSGGEQF
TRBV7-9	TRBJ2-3	ASSQWGRASTDTQY
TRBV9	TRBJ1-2	ASSGGEGTHGYA
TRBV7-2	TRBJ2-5	ASSLGQEETQY
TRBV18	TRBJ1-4	ASSPPTGTREKLF
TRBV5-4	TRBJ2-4	ASSFGTGRKNIQY
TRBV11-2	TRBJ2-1	ASSLDWLAGQF
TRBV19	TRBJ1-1	ASSIEWQGAEAF
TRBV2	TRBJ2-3	ASSEAERGPDTQY
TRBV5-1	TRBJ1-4	ASRGQPTNEKLF
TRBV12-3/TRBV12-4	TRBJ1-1	ASSLVGRPKAF
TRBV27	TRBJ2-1	ASRLNRQGSRGEQF
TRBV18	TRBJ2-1	ASSGTGFNEQF
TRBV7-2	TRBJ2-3	ASSADPTDTQY
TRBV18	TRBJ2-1	ASPRDRDYNEQF
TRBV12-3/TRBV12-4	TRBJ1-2	ASSFWGNGYT
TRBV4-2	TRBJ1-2	ASSQAGAASYGYT
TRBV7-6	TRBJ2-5	ASSTRGRETQY